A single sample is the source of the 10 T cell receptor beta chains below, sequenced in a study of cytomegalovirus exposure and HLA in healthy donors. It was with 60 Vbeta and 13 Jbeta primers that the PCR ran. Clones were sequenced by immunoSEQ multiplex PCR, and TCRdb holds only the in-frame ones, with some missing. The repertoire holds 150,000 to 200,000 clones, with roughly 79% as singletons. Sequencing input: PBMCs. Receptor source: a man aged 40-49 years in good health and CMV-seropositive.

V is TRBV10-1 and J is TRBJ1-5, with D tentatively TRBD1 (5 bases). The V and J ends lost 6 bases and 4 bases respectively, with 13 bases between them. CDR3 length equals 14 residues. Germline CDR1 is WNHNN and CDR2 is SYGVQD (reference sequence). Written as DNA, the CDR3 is TGCGCCAGCAGAAGAACCCAGGGAAATCAGCCCCAGCATTTT. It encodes CASRRTQGNQPQHF.

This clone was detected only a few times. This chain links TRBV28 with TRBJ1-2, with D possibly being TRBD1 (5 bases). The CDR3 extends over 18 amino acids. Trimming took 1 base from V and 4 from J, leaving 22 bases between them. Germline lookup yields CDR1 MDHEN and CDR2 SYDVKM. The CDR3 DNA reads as TGTGCCAGCAGTTTATCGGCAGGGTGGGTGGGAGGTTTCTATGGCTACACCTTC. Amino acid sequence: CASSLSAGWVGGFYGYTF.

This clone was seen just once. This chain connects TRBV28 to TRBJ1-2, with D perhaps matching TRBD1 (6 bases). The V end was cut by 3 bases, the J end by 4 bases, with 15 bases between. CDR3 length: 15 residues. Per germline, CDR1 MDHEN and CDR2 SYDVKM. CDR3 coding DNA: TGTGCCAGCAGTTTTGCAGGGACAATAGGCTATGGCTACACCTTC. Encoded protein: CASSFAGTIGYGYTF.

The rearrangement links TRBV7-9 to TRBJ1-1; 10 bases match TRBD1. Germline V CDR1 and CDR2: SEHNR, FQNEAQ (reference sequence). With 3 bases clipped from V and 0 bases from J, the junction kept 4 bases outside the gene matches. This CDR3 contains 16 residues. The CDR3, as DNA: TGTGCCAGCAGCTTGTGGACAGGGGGAATGAACACTGAAGCTTTCTTT. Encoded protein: CASSLWTGGMNTEAFF.

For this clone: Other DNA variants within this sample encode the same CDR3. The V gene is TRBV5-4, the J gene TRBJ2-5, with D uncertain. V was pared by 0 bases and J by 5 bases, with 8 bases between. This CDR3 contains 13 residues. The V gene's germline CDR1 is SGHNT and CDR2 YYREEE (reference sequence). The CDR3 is CASSLDREETQYF. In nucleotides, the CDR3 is TGTGCCAGCAGCTTGGACCGTGAGGAGACCCAGTACTTC.

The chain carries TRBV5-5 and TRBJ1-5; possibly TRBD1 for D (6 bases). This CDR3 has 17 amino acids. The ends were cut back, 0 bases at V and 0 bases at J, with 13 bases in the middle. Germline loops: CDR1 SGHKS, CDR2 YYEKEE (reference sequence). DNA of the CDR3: TGTGCCAGCAGCTTGGAAGGGACACGATATAGCAATCAGCCCCAGCATTTT. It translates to CASSLEGTRYSNQPQHF.

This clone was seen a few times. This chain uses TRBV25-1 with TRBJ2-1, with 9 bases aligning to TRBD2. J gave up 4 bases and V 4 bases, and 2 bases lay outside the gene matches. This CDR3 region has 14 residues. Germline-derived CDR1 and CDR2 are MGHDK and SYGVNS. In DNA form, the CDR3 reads TGTGCCAGCAGTGGCCTAGCGGGGTACAATGAGCAGTTCTTC. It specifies CASSGLAGYNEQFF.

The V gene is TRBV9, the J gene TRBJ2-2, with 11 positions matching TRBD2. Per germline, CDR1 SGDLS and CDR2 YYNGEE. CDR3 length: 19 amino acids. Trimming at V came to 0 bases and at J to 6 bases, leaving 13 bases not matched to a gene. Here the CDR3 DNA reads TGTGCCAGCAGCGTAGCTAAACTAGCGGGGGAGAAGTTAGCCGGGGAGCTGTTTTTT. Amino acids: CASSVAKLAGEKLAGELFF.

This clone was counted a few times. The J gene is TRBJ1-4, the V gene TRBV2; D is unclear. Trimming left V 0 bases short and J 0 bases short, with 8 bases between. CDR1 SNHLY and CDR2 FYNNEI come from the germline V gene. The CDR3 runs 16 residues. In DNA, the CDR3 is TGTGCCAGCAGTGAAGCCAGGATATCAACTAATGAAAAACTGTTTTTT. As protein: CASSEARISTNEKLFF.

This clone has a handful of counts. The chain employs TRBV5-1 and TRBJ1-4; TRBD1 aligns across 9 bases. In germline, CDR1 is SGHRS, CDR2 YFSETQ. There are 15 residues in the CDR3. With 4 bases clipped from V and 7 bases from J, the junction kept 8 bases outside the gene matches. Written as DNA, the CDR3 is TGCGCCAGCAGCGACGGACAGGGGACCGGTGAAAAACTGTTTTTT. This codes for CASSDGQGTGEKLFF.